What follows describes a single T cell receptor beta chain. The method was immunoSEQ multiplex PCR; TCRdb's version includes in-frame clones alone and lacks a portion of them. The sample comprises about 98,000 clones, around 95% of which are singletons, and approximately 0.23% rests with the top ten. This entry comes from a study of technical replicates of blood from a handful of donors. Germline V gene lookup returns CDR1 LNHDA and CDR2 SQIVND (reference sequence). The CDR3 totals 13 residues. The V and J ends lost 5 bases and 6 bases respectively, with 13 bases between them. Material for sequencing was T cells isolated from PBMCs. This receptor was identified in a human donor in good health. The J gene is TRBJ1-2, the V gene TRBV19, with D perhaps TRBD1 (6 bases). In DNA, the CDR3 is TGTGCCAGTAGTTTTGTACAGGGCCATGGCTACACCTTC. Its protein is CASSFVQGHGYTF.